This T cell receptor (beta chain) was profiled in a study of spatial heterogeneity in lung cancer. Study-wide background: Sequencing consistently turned up more beta-chain sequences than alpha-chain sequences.

The presence of a unique molecular identifier marked each TCR cDNA molecule. TCRdb re-derived calls from the 5' RACE reads in MiXCR, one entry per CDR3 protein. The sample shows about 82,000 distinct CDR3 sequences, roughly 12% of them seen only once. General observations from the study: Follow-up blood showed ubiquitous expanded tumor TCRs less than blood at resection did.

Germline assignment: CDR1 MNHEY and CDR2 SMNVEV (reference sequence). There are 16 residues in the CDR3. V was clipped by 2 bases and J by 8 bases; unmatched bases: 7. Time point in this sample: sample taken at primary tumor resection. Unsorted samples of tumor, nontumor lung or frozen PBMC had their whole RNA sequenced. Untreated early-stage non-small cell lung cancer patients, some 70 in total, were the donors. This clonotype appeared a few times. Its antigen is undetermined. V and J are TRBV27 and TRBJ1-6; 9 bases map to TRBD1. Here the sequenced sample was PBMCs, taken at surgery. This receptor was obtained from a male donor with early-stage non-small cell lung cancer. The CDR3: CASSLTGQGDYSPLHF. The CDR3 DNA is TGTGCCAGCAGTTTAACGGGACAGGGAGATTATTCACCCCTCCACTTT.